The 29 T cell receptor beta chains presented below share a single source sample, sequenced in a study of blood T cells in healthy people across ages. Alongside a J-beta primer mix, a sample-barcoded 5' primer served in a second PCR lasting about 7 to 11 cycles. Via MiXCR, TCRdb re-called the 5' RACE reads, giving one row per CDR3 protein. The sample lists about 640,000 distinct CDR3 sequences; about 54% were seen once. Sample: blood. The receptors were sampled from a man aged 60-69 years in good health.

As concerns this clonotype: One end of the junction is discordant with germline, which a read error may explain. This sequence joins TRBV27 and TRBJ1-5; D gene uncertain. The CDR3 contains 13 residues. Germline V gene lookup returns CDR1 MNHEY and CDR2 SMNVEV (reference sequence). CDR3 in amino acids: CASGLEARQPQHF. The CDR3 DNA sequence: TGTGCCAGCGGTTTAGAAGCGAGACAGCCCCAGCATTTT.

This clonotype was detected only a few times. V gene TRBV7-2 combines with J gene TRBJ2-5, with a weak D call TRBD2 (5 bases). The CDR3 spans 16 residues. Germline values: CDR1 SGHTA, CDR2 FQGNSA. V was trimmed by 0 bases and J by 0 bases, leaving 11 bases between them. CDR3 coding DNA: TGTGCCAGCAGCTTAGCTGGGAGTGATTACCAAGAGACCCAGTACTTC. As protein: CASSLAGSDYQETQYF.

This rearrangement joins TRBV20-1 to TRBJ2-1; D is possibly TRBD1 or TRBD2 (5 bases each). CDR1 is DFQATT and CDR2 is SNEGSKA in the germline V gene (reference sequence). The CDR3 loop spans 15 amino acids. The V end was cut by 0 bases, the J end by 2 bases, with 11 bases between. The CDR3 loop reads CSARDAGSTYNEQFF. CDR3 nucleotide sequence: TGCAGTGCTAGAGACGCAGGGAGTACCTACAATGAGCAGTTCTTC.

The chain joins TRBV6-5 to TRBJ1-4, with 10 nucleotides matching TRBD1. Trimming cost V 7 bases and J 7 bases; bases outside gene matches: 6. The CDR3 is 14 amino acids. In germline, CDR1 is MNHEY, CDR2 SVGAGI. The CDR3 reads CASKRQGAGEKLFF. CDR3 sequence (DNA): TGTGCCAGCAAACGACAGGGGGCAGGTGAAAAACTGTTTTTT.

This clonotype was seen more than once but under ten times. This rearrangement joins TRBV29-1 to TRBJ1-2; no definite D call. CDR1 is SQVTM, CDR2 ANQGSEA, per germline. This CDR3 region has 14 residues. Trimming removed 4 bases at V and 2 bases at J, with 14 bases between. The CDR3 nucleotides are TGCAGCGTTGGGGAAAATCATGGCAACTATGGCTACACCTTC. It yields the protein CSVGENHGNYGYTF.

V usage is TRBV20-1 and J usage is TRBJ2-5; TRBD1 might be the D (6 bases). Germline CDR1 reads DFQATT; CDR2 reads SNEGSKA (reference sequence). Deletions cut 6 bases from V and 0 bases from J, with 17 bases between. There are 15 residues in the CDR3. CDR3 residues: CSAAGAYSNQETQYF. Here the CDR3 DNA reads TGCAGTGCCGCAGGGGCCTACTCCAACCAAGAGACCCAGTACTTC.

This clonotype was seen only a few times. CDR3 nucleotide sequence: TGCAGTGCTAGAGATATGAGCGTTTCCTATAATTCACCCCTCCACTTT. This sequence encodes CSARDMSVSYNSPLHF. The chain has TRBV20-1 and TRBJ1-6; no firm D call. V was shortened by 0 bases and J by 1 base, with 10 bases between the two germline ends. The CDR3 is 16 amino acids. Germline lookup yields CDR1 DFQATT and CDR2 SNEGSKA (reference sequence).

This chain uses TRBV3-1 with TRBJ2-3, with 8 bases that match TRBD2. CDR1 and CDR2 (germline): LGHDT, YNNKEL (reference sequence). The CDR3 spans 16 residues. V lost 1 base, J lost 6 bases, and 9 bases stayed unmatched. The CDR3 loop is CASSQGSGTRADTQYF. CDR3 nucleotide sequence: TGTGCCAGCAGCCAAGGGTCCGGGACTAGGGCCGATACGCAGTATTTT.

The V gene is TRBV6-5, the J gene TRBJ1-1; D might be TRBD1 (6 bases). This CDR3 has 13 amino acids. The germline gives CDR1 MNHEY, CDR2 SVGAGI. Trimming pared 6 bases from V and 4 bases from J, leaving 12 bases between. The CDR3 reads CASSPGGLTEAFF. DNA of the CDR3: TGTGCCAGCAGCCCTGGGGGGCTCACTGAAGCTTTCTTT.

This clonotype appeared a few times. The chain links TRBV3-1 to TRBJ2-4, with D hard to call. The better agreement between TRBJ2-7 and the DNA end casts doubt on the J call. The CDR3 sequence is 12 residues long. Germline-derived CDR1 and CDR2 are LGHDT and YNNKEL (reference sequence). The CDR3 protein is CASSQEGFEQYF. DNA for the CDR3: TGTGCCAGCAGCCAAGAGGGCTTCGAGCAGTACTTC.

This chain connects TRBV9 to TRBJ2-1; D perhaps matches TRBD2 (6 bases). The germline V and J ends were trimmed by 0 bases and 4 bases, with 11 bases remaining between them. From germline, CDR1 is SGDLS and CDR2 YYNGEE. This CDR3 spans 15 amino acids. CDR3 in DNA: TGTGCCAGCAGCGTAGGGGGTGGGGGGTACAATGAGCAGTTCTTC. This encodes CASSVGGGGYNEQFF.

The rearrangement links TRBV18 to TRBJ2-7; the D is unclear. There are 15 residues in the CDR3. Looked up from germline, CDR1 is KGHSH and CDR2 is LQKENI. Trimming removed 1 base from V and 0 bases from J, with 10 bases in between. The CDR3 bases are TGTGCCAGCTCACCACGGGCCACGAGCTCCTACGAGCAGTACTTC. Protein sequence: CASSPRATSSYEQYF. The variable domain in full, completed from reference TRBV18 and TRBJ2-7, reads NAGVMQNPRHLVRRRGQEARLRCSPMKGHSHVYWYRQLPEEGLKFMVYLQKENIIDESGMPKERFSAEFPKEGPSILRIQQVVRGDSAAYFCASSPRATSSYEQYFGPGTRLTVT.

Only a few counts were recorded for this clonotype. The chain carries TRBV10-3 and TRBJ2-6; D remains ambiguous. This CDR3 spans 15 amino acids. Per the germline V gene, CDR1 is ENHRY and CDR2 is SYGVKD. Trimming shortened V by 4 bases and J by 0 bases, and 7 bases separated the two germline ends. This CDR3 is CAISASDSGANVLTF. The CDR3 DNA sequence: TGTGCCATCAGTGCGTCCGACTCTGGGGCCAACGTCCTGACTTTC.

The J gene is TRBJ2-1, the V gene TRBV4-1, with 7 nucleotides matching TRBD2. V shed 4 bases, J shed 1 base, and the junction held 10 bases outside the gene matches. This CDR3 comprises 17 residues. Germline V gene sequence: CDR1 MGHRA, CDR2 YSYEKL. The CDR3 DNA sequence: TGCGCCAGCAGCCGGGCTGGACTAGTATTATCCTACAATGAGCAGTTCTTC. It specifies CASSRAGLVLSYNEQFF.

The chain links TRBV4-2 to TRBJ1-2; no definite D call. CDR3 length: 14 residues. V dropped 0 bases and J dropped 4 bases, with 9 bases sitting between them. The V gene's germline CDR1 is LGHNA and CDR2 YNFKEQ. The CDR3, as DNA: TGTGCCAGCAGCCAAGAACTTGGTCTCTATGGCTACACCTTC. Protein sequence: CASSQELGLYGYTF.

A note on this clonotype: A junction boundary mismatches the germline segment, possibly from a read error. The chain recombines TRBV4-1 with TRBJ2-5; D gene uncertain. The CDR3 extends over 16 amino acids. The germline gives CDR1 MGHRA, CDR2 YSYEKL. CDR3 residues: CASSQDLRPTEESQYF. The CDR3 DNA reads TGCGCCAGCAGCCAAGATCTCAGGCCGACGGAAGAGTCCCAGTACTTC.

The V gene is TRBV5-1, the J gene TRBJ1-2, with 7 bases identical to TRBD1. Trimming removed 4 bases from V and 4 bases from J; junction bases left unmatched: 4. Looked up from germline, CDR1 is SGHRS and CDR2 is YFSETQ. CDR3 size: 13 residues. CDR3 protein: CASSVGTVYGYTF. The DNA for the CDR3 is TGCGCCAGCAGCGTAGGGACAGTCTATGGCTACACCTTC.

This clonotype was seen just once. The chain links TRBV5-1 to TRBJ2-1; a weak D match, TRBD1 (6 bases). The end of the DNA aligns better with TRBJ2-7, so the J call may be wrong. Germline V lookup: CDR1 SGHRS, CDR2 YFSETQ. The CDR3 length is 14 residues. CDR3 in amino acids: CANNEDREYNEQYF. CDR3 DNA sequence: TGCGCCAACAACGAGGACAGAGAATACAATGAGCAGTACTTC.

This clonotype showed up many times. The V gene is TRBV5-1, the J gene TRBJ2-1; 10 bases align to TRBD2. Germline CDR1 reads SGHRS; CDR2 reads YFSETQ. The length of the CDR3 is 16 residues. Trimming cost V 4 bases and J 0 bases; bases outside gene matches: 4. As DNA, the CDR3 is TGCGCCAGCAGCAGGACTAGCGGTAGCTCCTACAATGAGCAGTTCTTC. Protein: CASSRTSGSSYNEQFF.

This sequence joins TRBV7-2 and TRBJ2-3, with TRBD2 matching 8 bases. The V and J ends lost 5 bases and 6 bases, in that order; junction bases with no gene match: 16. This CDR3 has 17 amino acids. Per germline, CDR1 SGHTA and CDR2 FQGNSA. The CDR3 sequence: CASSPHGAGAALDTQYF. DNA for the CDR3: TGTGCCAGCAGCCCCCACGGAGCGGGGGCCGCCCTGGATACGCAGTATTTT.

This sequence joins TRBV20-1 and TRBJ1-6, with D possibly matching TRBD1 (6 bases). This CDR3 region has 14 residues. Trimming removed 0 bases from V and 9 bases from J, with 12 bases in between. Looked up from germline, CDR1 is DFQATT and CDR2 is SNEGSKA (reference sequence). The CDR3 region is CSARDIQGSSPLHF. CDR3 in DNA: TGCAGTGCTAGAGATATACAGGGTAGTTCACCCCTCCACTTT.

As to this clonotype: A junction boundary mismatches the germline segment, possibly from a read error. V gene TRBV2 combines with J gene TRBJ2-3; 11 positions match TRBD2. The CDR3 contains 18 residues. Germline V gene data show CDR1 as SNHLY and CDR2 as FYNNEI. The CDR3, as DNA: TGTGCCAACAGTGGCGCTAGCGGGGGGCCCGCCGGCACAGATACGCAGTATTTT. It specifies CANSGASGGPAGTDTQYF.

The chain carries TRBV5-1 and TRBJ2-1; possible D gene TRBD2, 6 bases. Trimming removed 4 bases at V and 2 bases at J, with 16 bases between. The V gene's germline CDR1 is SGHRS and CDR2 YFSETQ. This CDR3 contains 16 residues. CDR3 in amino acids: CASSVKLGGTYNEQFF. CDR3 DNA: TGCGCCAGCAGCGTCAAGCTCGGAGGGACCTACAATGAGCAGTTCTTC.

This clonotype was recorded a few times. The chain uses TRBV6-5 and TRBJ2-7; 11 positions agree with TRBD1. V dropped 6 bases and J dropped 4; count of bases not matched to a gene: 5. CDR3 length: 14 amino acids. In germline, CDR1 is MNHEY, CDR2 SVGAGI. For the CDR3, the DNA is TGTGCCAGCAGGTCCGGGACAGGGGGTTACGAGCAGTACTTC. Protein product: CASRSGTGGYEQYF.

This chain connects TRBV18 to TRBJ1-1; no clear D gene. V was clipped by 1 base and J by 3 bases, with 12 bases between them. Per the germline V gene, CDR1 is KGHSH and CDR2 is LQKENI. The CDR3 consists of 15 residues. As DNA, the CDR3 is TGTGCCAGCTCACCACTAAGGGAAACCCACACTGAAGCTTTCTTT. Protein product: CASSPLRETHTEAFF.

V usage is TRBV6-2 or TRBV6-3 and J usage is TRBJ2-4; 13 bases are shared with TRBD2. J lost 5 bases, V lost 2 bases, and 12 bases had no gene match. In germline, CDR1 is MNHEY, CDR2 SVGEGT. This CDR3 spans 19 amino acids. CDR3 in DNA: TGTGCCAGCAGTTACCGGACTAGCGGGGGACCTTCTTCCCAAAACATTCAGTACTTC. Translation gives CASSYRTSGGPSSQNIQYF.

The chain recombines TRBV5-1 with TRBJ2-1; the match to TRBD2 covers 8 bases. V dropped 3 bases and J dropped 5; count of bases not matched to a gene: 7. Germline loops: CDR1 SGHRS, CDR2 YFSETQ. The CDR3 spans 15 residues. Written as DNA, the CDR3 is TGCGCCAGCAGCTCGCTTAGCGGGGCCGACAATGAGCAGTTCTTC. Translating it yields CASSSLSGADNEQFF.

The V and J genes are TRBV15 and TRBJ1-2; 10 nucleotides agree with TRBD1. The CDR3 contains 15 residues. V shed 4 bases and J 6 bases; nucleotides not matched to a gene: 8. Germline V CDR1 and CDR2: LNHNV, YYDKDF (reference sequence). CDR3 coding DNA: TGTGCCACCAGCACCCGGGACAGGGGACCGGATGGCTACACCTTC. It encodes CATSTRDRGPDGYTF.

The V gene is TRBV3-1, the J gene TRBJ2-5; D gene ambiguous. The germline CDR1 and CDR2 sequences are LGHDT and YNNKEL (reference sequence). Trimming stripped 4 bases from V and 11 bases from J, with 11 bases between. The CDR3 spans 11 residues. In nucleotides, the CDR3 is TGTGCCAGCAGCCCCAAGGGTGTGCAGTACTTC. Its protein product is CASSPKGVQYF.